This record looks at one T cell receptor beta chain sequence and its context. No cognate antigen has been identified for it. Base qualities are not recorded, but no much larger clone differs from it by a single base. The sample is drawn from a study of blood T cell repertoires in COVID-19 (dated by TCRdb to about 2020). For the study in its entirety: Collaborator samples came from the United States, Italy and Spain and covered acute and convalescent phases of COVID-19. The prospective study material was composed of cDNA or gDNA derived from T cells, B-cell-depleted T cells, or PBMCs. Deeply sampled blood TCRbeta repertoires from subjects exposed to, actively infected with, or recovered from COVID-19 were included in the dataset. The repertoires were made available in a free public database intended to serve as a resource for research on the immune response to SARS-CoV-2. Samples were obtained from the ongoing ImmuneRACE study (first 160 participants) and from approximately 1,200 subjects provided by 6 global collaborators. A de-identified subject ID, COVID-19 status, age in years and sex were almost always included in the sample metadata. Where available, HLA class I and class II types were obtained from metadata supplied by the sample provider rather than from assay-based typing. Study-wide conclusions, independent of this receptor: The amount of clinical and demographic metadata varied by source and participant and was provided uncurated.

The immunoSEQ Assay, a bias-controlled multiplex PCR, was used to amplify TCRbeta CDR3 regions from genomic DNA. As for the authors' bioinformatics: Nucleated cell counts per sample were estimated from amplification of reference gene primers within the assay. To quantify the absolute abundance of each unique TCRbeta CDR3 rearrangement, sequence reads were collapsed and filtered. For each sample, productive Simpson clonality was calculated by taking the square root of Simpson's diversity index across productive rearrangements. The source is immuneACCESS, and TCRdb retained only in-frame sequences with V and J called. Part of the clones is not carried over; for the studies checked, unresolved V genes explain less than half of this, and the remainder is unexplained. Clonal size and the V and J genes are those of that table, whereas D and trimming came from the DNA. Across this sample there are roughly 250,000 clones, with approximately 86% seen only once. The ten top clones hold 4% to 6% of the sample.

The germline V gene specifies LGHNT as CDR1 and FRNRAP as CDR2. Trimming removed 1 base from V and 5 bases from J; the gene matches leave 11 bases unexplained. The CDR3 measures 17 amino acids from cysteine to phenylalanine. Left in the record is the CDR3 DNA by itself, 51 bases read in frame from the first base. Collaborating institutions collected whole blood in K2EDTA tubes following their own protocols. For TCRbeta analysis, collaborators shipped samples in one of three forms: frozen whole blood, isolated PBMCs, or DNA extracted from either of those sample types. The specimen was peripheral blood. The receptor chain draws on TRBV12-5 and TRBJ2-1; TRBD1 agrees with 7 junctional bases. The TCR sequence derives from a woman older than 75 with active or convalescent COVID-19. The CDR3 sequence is CASGLDRGQTRDNEQFF. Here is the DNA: TGTGCTAGTGGTTTGGACAGGGGCCAAACACGGGACAATGAGCAGTTCTTC.